Shown below are 17 T cell receptor beta chains from a single sample sequenced in a study of cytotoxic CD8 clonotypes in ibrutinib-treated CLL. The assay was immunoSEQ multiplex PCR, and TCRdb's table has in-frame clones only and misses some. The sample holds over 120,000 clones, about 84% seen once. The material sequenced was PBMCs, taken after 36 months of ibrutinib treatment. The receptors derive from a human donor with chronic lymphocytic leukemia.

The genes are TRBV9 and TRBJ2-3; perhaps TRBD1 as D (5 bases). Trimming shortened V by 2 bases and J by 7 bases, and 17 bases separated the two germline ends. CDR3 length: 15 amino acids. Germline CDR1 and CDR2: SGDLS and YYNGEE. CDR3 amino acids: CASSVQGYTTHTQYF. The DNA of the CDR3 is TGTGCCAGCAGCGTCCAGGGATACACAACGCATACGCAGTATTTT.

The rearrangement links TRBV18 to TRBJ2-2, with D maybe TRBD1 (5 bases). The CDR3 runs 15 residues. V was cut by 3 bases and J by 5 bases, with 13 bases left in between. Germline V gene lookup returns CDR1 KGHSH and CDR2 LQKENI. CDR3 sequence (DNA): TGTGCCAGCTCACCGAGTTACAGGCGAACCGGGGAGCTGTTTTTT. Residues: CASSPSYRRTGELFF.

V usage is TRBV27 and J usage is TRBJ2-5, with 13 bases aligning to TRBD2. Unmatched junction bases numbered 5, after V lost 5 bases and J lost 5 bases. Germline V gene data show CDR1 as MNHEY and CDR2 as SMNVEV (reference sequence). The CDR3 is 15 amino acids. CDR3 residues: CASSPGLAGLETQYF. The CDR3 region has the DNA TGTGCCAGCAGTCCGGGACTAGCGGGGTTGGAGACCCAGTACTTC.

The chain combines TRBV5-1 with TRBJ2-1; D ambiguous. CDR1 and CDR2 (germline): SGHRS, YFSETQ. The V end was cut by 4 bases, the J end by 2 bases, with 13 bases between. This CDR3 spans 15 amino acids. The DNA for the CDR3 is TGCGCCAGCAGCACGACCAGCGCCACCTACAATGAGCAGTTCTTC. Translating gives CASSTTSATYNEQFF.

CDR3 DNA sequence: TGCGCCAGCAGCCAGGATGTAGCGGGAACTCAAGAGACCCAGTACTTC. Residues: CASSQDVAGTQETQYF. The chain is built from TRBV5-1 and TRBJ2-5, with 8 nucleotides matching TRBD2. Trimming at V came to 4 bases and at J to 2 bases, leaving 10 bases not matched to a gene. In germline, CDR1 is SGHRS, CDR2 YFSETQ. The CDR3 totals 16 residues.

V usage is TRBV19 and J usage is TRBJ1-2; 9 nucleotides align to TRBD1. Trimming cost V 4 bases and J 10 bases; bases outside gene matches: 10. Germline CDR1 and CDR2: LNHDA and SQIVND (reference sequence). The CDR3 contains 14 residues. The CDR3 is CASSRTGDSFFYTF. CDR3 in DNA: TGTGCCAGTAGTAGGACAGGGGACTCGTTCTTCTACACCTTC.

The rearrangement joins TRBV19 to TRBJ1-5; D is unresolved. Per germline, CDR1 LNHDA and CDR2 SQIVND (reference sequence). Trimming left V 7 bases short and J 0 bases short, with 13 bases between. The CDR3 contains 15 residues. Here the CDR3 reads CASMRGAYSNQPQHF. The CDR3 DNA reads TGTGCCAGTATGCGGGGAGCATATAGCAATCAGCCCCAGCATTTT.

This CDR3 is CASSELTTYGYTF. CDR3 coding DNA: TGTGCCAGCAGTGAGTTGACGACCTATGGCTACACCTTC. The chain carries TRBV2 and TRBJ1-2; D remains ambiguous. V lost 3 bases and J 4 bases, leaving 9 bases between the germline ends. The CDR3 extends over 13 amino acids. The V gene's germline CDR1 is SNHLY and CDR2 FYNNEI.

The J gene is TRBJ2-2, the V gene TRBV27, with 13 bases fitting TRBD2. J was trimmed by 4 bases and V by 7 bases; bases with no gene match: 3. CDR3 length: 15 amino acids. Germline V lookup: CDR1 MNHEY, CDR2 SMNVEV (reference sequence). The CDR3 DNA follows: TGTGCCAGCACCTGGACTAGCGGGGGCACCGGGGAGCTGTTTTTT. Protein: CASTWTSGGTGELFF.

This clone was seen only once. The V call is TRBV27, the J call TRBJ1-4; D is unclear. V gave up 3 bases and J gave up 8 bases, with 10 bases separating them. The CDR3 has 13 amino acids. Germline V gives CDR1 MNHEY, CDR2 SMNVEV (reference sequence). The CDR3 region has the DNA TGTGCCAGCAGTTTGTACAGCGGGGAAAAACTGTTTTTT. Residues: CASSLYSGEKLFF.

This sequence joins TRBV5-1 and TRBJ2-3; 16 nucleotides agree with TRBD2. V trimming: 4 bases; J trimming: 6 bases; junction bases outside the gene matches: 5. This CDR3 region has 16 residues. Per the germline V gene, CDR1 is SGHRS and CDR2 is YFSETQ. This chain's CDR3 is CASSTGTSGGADTQYF. CDR3 coding DNA: TGCGCCAGCAGCACCGGGACTAGCGGGGGGGCGGATACGCAGTATTTT.

This clone was counted a single time. This chain joins TRBV6-1 and TRBJ1-2; D gene unclear. V lost 3 bases and J 8 bases, leaving 16 bases between the germline ends. The CDR3 sequence is 14 residues long. The V gene's germline CDR1 is MNHNS and CDR2 SASEGT. The CDR3 sequence is CASSEVAGPGGYTF. CDR3 DNA sequence: TGTGCCAGCAGTGAGGTGGCGGGTCCGGGAGGCTACACCTTC.

The gene calls are TRBV12-5 and TRBJ2-1, with a possible D match to TRBD2 (7 bases). Trimming left V 0 bases short and J 8 bases short, with 17 bases between. The V gene's germline CDR1 is LGHNT and CDR2 FRNRAP. The CDR3 has 16 amino acids. The CDR3 coding sequence is TGTGCTAGTGGTTTGGTAATTTGGGGGGGCAGCGATGAGCAGTTCTTC. Protein product: CASGLVIWGGSDEQFF.

The chain employs TRBV28 and TRBJ1-2; D is perhaps TRBD1 (6 bases). Germline-derived CDR1 and CDR2 are MDHEN and SYDVKM. Trimming removed 11 bases at V and 6 bases at J, with 22 bases between. The CDR3 sequence is 14 residues long. As DNA, the CDR3 is TGTGCCCATAACCCGGGACAACCTCGCAATGGCTACACCTTC. Its translation is CAHNPGQPRNGYTF.

The chain is built from TRBV25-1 and TRBJ1-4; a possible D gene is TRBD1 (5 bases). The CDR3 loop spans 13 amino acids. In germline, CDR1 is MGHDK, CDR2 SYGVNS. V was clipped by 3 bases and J by 8 bases, with 10 bases between them. The DNA for the CDR3 is TGTGCCAGCAGTGAGGGGGGTAGGGAAAAACTGTTTTTT. This encodes CASSEGGREKLFF.

The J gene is TRBJ2-5, the V gene TRBV10-1; 13 nucleotides line up with TRBD2. Trimming at V came to 0 bases and at J to 5 bases, leaving 9 bases not matched to a gene. This CDR3 has 18 residues. Looked up from germline, CDR1 is WNHNN and CDR2 is SYGVQD (reference sequence). For the CDR3, the DNA is TGCGCCAGCAGTGAGTCGACTCCGCTACTAGCGGGAGGGGAGACCCAGTACTTC. This codes for CASSESTPLLAGGETQYF.

This clone was seen a handful of times. The J gene is TRBJ1-1, the V gene TRBV21-1. TRBV21-1 is reported as a pseudogene. The CDR3 length is 13 residues. The CDR3 spells CASSNISDTEAFF. The CDR3 region has the DNA TGTGCCAGCAGCAATATTTCGGACACTGAAGCTTTCTTT.